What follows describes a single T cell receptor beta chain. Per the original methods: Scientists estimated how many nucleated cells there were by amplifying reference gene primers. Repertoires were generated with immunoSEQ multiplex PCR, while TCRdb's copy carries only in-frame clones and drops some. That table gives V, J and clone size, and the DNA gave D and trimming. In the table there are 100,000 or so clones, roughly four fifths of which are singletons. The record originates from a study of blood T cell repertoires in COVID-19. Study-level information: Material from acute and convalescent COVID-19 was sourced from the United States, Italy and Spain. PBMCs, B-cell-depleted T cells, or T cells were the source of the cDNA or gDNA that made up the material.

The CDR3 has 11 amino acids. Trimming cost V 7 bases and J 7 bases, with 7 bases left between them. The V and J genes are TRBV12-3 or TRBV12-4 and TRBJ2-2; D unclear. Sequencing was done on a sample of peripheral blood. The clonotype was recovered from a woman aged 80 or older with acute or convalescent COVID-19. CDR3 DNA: TGTGCCAGCACTCCCGTCGGGGAGCTGTTTTTT. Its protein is CASTPVGELFF.